This TCR beta chain stems from a study of cytotoxic CD8 clonotypes in ibrutinib-treated CLL. Clones were read by immunoSEQ multiplex PCR, and TCRdb kept only the in-frame ones, dropping some. The sample has some 130,000 clones, 70% to 90% seen once. V dropped 6 bases and J dropped 1 base, with 9 bases sitting between them. This CDR3 contains 13 residues. Per germline, CDR1 KGHSH and CDR2 LQKENI. The chain recombines TRBV18 with TRBJ2-5, with D tentatively TRBD2 (5 bases). This specimen was PBMCs, taken after 24 months of ibrutinib treatment. The receptor's source is a human donor with chronic lymphocytic leukemia. The CDR3 DNA follows: TGTGCCAGCTCCCAAGGGAGCCAAGAGACCCAGTACTTC. Translation: CASSQGSQETQYF.